Below, 19 T cell receptor beta chains from the same sample are listed, as sequenced in a study of blood T cell repertoires in COVID-19. The repertoire was sequenced with immunoSEQ multiplex PCR; TCRdb's copy has only in-frame clones and lacks some. The table has about 170,000 clones, about nine tenths seen once. Specimen: PBMCs or T cells enriched from blood (not recorded which). These receptors originate from a woman aged 18 to 35 who had recovered from COVID-19.

V and J are TRBV11-2 and TRBJ2-6; 7 bases are shared with TRBD2. The CDR3 sequence is 18 residues long. V lost 5 bases to trimming and J lost 0 bases; unmatched junction nucleotides: 10. Per germline, CDR1 SGHAT and CDR2 FQNNGV. CDR3 amino acids: CASSPGGLAASGANVLTF. The CDR3 coding sequence is TGTGCCAGCAGCCCGGGTGGCCTAGCGGCCTCTGGGGCCAACGTCCTGACTTTC.

V and J are TRBV6-5 and TRBJ1-1; TRBD1 might be the D (6 bases). This CDR3 has 13 amino acids. Germline lookup yields CDR1 MNHEY and CDR2 SVGAGI. V was cut by 5 bases and J by 4 bases, with 11 bases left in between. In nucleotides, the CDR3 is TGTGCCAGCAGTAGTGGACAGAGCACTGAAGCTTTCTTT. This translates into CASSSGQSTEAFF.

V is TRBV15 and J is TRBJ1-1, with TRBD1 identical over 8 bases. With V trimmed by 1 base and J by 4 bases, 8 bases remained unmatched. Germline CDR1 and CDR2: LNHNV and YYDKDF (reference sequence). This CDR3 has 16 residues. The CDR3 nucleotides read TGTGCCACCAGCAGAGCCTCAGGGGGCGCGGGCACTGAAGCTTTCTTT. It specifies CATSRASGGAGTEAFF.

This rearrangement joins TRBV5-1 to TRBJ2-2; 8 nucleotides match TRBD1. Looked up from germline, CDR1 is SGHRS and CDR2 is YFSETQ. J gave up 4 bases and V 4 bases, and 6 bases lay outside the gene matches. This CDR3 contains 15 residues. CDR3 DNA: TGCGCCAGCAGCGGGGCCACAGGGGGCACCGGGGAGCTGTTTTTT. This translates into CASSGATGGTGELFF.

This clone has just one count. This chain joins TRBV5-4 and TRBJ2-7; 10 bases are shared with TRBD1. Germline V CDR1 and CDR2: SGHNT, YYREEE (reference sequence). After removal of 4 bases from V and 5 bases from J, the junction contained 6 bases not matched to a gene. This CDR3 region has 14 residues. In DNA form, the CDR3 reads TGTGCCAGCAGCCGAAGGGACAGGGGAGACGAGCAGTACTTC. It codes for CASSRRDRGDEQYF.

The genes are TRBV28 and TRBJ2-5, with 12 bases lining up with TRBD2. J was trimmed by 1 base and V by 5 bases; bases with no gene match: 5. This CDR3 is 16 amino acids long. Germline CDR1 and CDR2: MDHEN and SYDVKM. CDR3 in amino acids: CASSILAGGPQETQYF. The CDR3 DNA reads as TGTGCCAGCAGTATACTAGCGGGAGGCCCCCAAGAGACCCAGTACTTC.

The J gene is TRBJ2-1, the V gene TRBV27; 10 bases match TRBD2. Germline CDR1 reads MNHEY; CDR2 reads SMNVEV (reference sequence). V trimming: 5 bases; J trimming: 4 bases; junction bases outside the gene matches: 8. CDR3 length equals 16 residues. DNA of the CDR3: TGTGCCAGCAGTGGCCGGACTAGCGGTTTTTACAATGAGCAGTTCTTC. It yields the protein CASSGRTSGFYNEQFF.

This clone was observed once. Here the CDR3 reads CASSLGHRVASEQYF. CDR3 DNA sequence: TGTGCCAGCAGCTTAGGGCACAGGGTTGCTTCCGAGCAGTACTTC. The chain combines TRBV5-5 with TRBJ2-7, with a weak D call TRBD1 (6 bases). Trimming shortened V by 2 bases and J by 6 bases, and 18 bases separated the two germline ends. Germline V gene data show CDR1 as SGHKS and CDR2 as YYEKEE (reference sequence). The CDR3 is 15 residues long. The variable domain in full, with the rest retrieved from reference TRBV5-5 and TRBJ2-7, is DAGVTQSPTHLIKTRGQQVTLRCSPISGHKSVSWYQQVLGQGPQFIFQYYEKEERGRGNFPDRFSARQFPNYSSELNVNALLLGDSALYLCASSLGHRVASEQYFGPGTRLTVT.

Here the CDR3 reads CASSQRSGSGANVLTF. The CDR3 DNA follows: TGTGCCAGCAGCCAACGTTCGGGGTCTGGGGCCAACGTCCTGACTTTC. The V gene is TRBV16, the J gene TRBJ2-6; the D gene is possibly TRBD2 (5 bases). This CDR3 comprises 16 residues. V lost 2 bases and J lost 1, with 9 bases in between. The germline gives CDR1 KGHSY, CDR2 FQNENV.

This chain uses TRBV11-2 with TRBJ2-5; D is undetermined. In germline, CDR1 is SGHAT, CDR2 FQNNGV. The V end was cut by 1 base, the J end by 5 bases, with 8 bases between. This CDR3 has 13 residues. The CDR3 coding sequence is TGTGCCAGCAGCTTAGGCCCCGCGGAGACCCAGTACTTC. It yields the protein CASSLGPAETQYF.

The genes are TRBV11-2 and TRBJ2-1; 13 bases are shared with TRBD2. The CDR3 has 16 amino acids. Germline values: CDR1 SGHAT, CDR2 FQNNGV. V shed 5 bases, J shed 8 bases, and the junction held 9 bases outside the gene matches. DNA of the CDR3: TGTGCCAGCAGCCGAGCTGGACTAGCGGGAGTTTATGAGCAGTTCTTC. Its protein product is CASSRAGLAGVYEQFF.

The V gene is TRBV6-2 or TRBV6-3, the J gene TRBJ2-2; TRBD2 matches 14 bases. Germline CDR1 reads MNHEY; CDR2 reads SVGEGT. Trimming removed 6 bases from V and 0 bases from J; junction bases left unmatched: 6. The CDR3 is made up of 18 amino acids. CDR3 coding DNA: TGTGCCAGCAGCTCAAGACTAGCGGGAGGGCCGAACACCGGGGAGCTGTTTTTT. It yields the protein CASSSRLAGGPNTGELFF.

The chain employs TRBV19 and TRBJ2-7; possible D gene TRBD2, 6 bases. V dropped 6 bases and J dropped 0 bases, with 12 bases sitting between them. The CDR3 loop spans 14 amino acids. CDR1 and CDR2 from the germline V gene are LNHDA and SQIVND (reference sequence). In DNA, the CDR3 is TGTGCCAGTAGACCCGGAGGGGTCTCCTACGAGCAGTACTTC. Translated: CASRPGGVSYEQYF. The full variable domain, in which reference TRBV19 and TRBJ2-7 provide the parts outside the CDR3, is DGGITQSPKYLFRKEGQNVTLSCEQNLNHDAMYWYRQDPGQGLRLIYYSQIVNDFQKGDIAEGYSVSREKKESFPLTVTSAQKNPTAFYLCASRPGGVSYEQYFGPGTRLTVT.

This rearrangement joins TRBV6-5 to TRBJ2-2, with D possibly matching TRBD1 (5 bases). Trimming took 6 bases from V and 4 from J, leaving 9 bases between them. From germline, CDR1 is MNHEY and CDR2 SVGAGI. The CDR3 consists of 13 residues. The CDR3 sequence: CASSRDPTGELFF. In DNA, the CDR3 is TGTGCCAGCAGCAGGGATCCCACCGGGGAGCTGTTTTTT.

The genes are TRBV4-1 and TRBJ1-5; TRBD1 agrees at 11 bases. The CDR3 is 16 amino acids. Germline V gene data show CDR1 as MGHRA and CDR2 as YSYEKL. With 3 bases clipped from V and 4 bases from J, the junction kept 5 bases outside the gene matches. The CDR3 spells CASSHLGDRGNQPQHF. The CDR3 DNA reads TGCGCCAGCAGCCACCTGGGGGACAGGGGGAATCAGCCCCAGCATTTT.

This rearrangement joins TRBV5-1 to TRBJ2-1; 8 bases map to TRBD2. J lost 5 bases, V lost 2 bases, and 6 bases had no gene match. The CDR3 is 15 amino acids. CDR1 is SGHRS and CDR2 is YFSETQ in the germline V gene. CDR3 in DNA: TGCGCCAGCAGCTTACTCCTAGCGGGCAACAATGAGCAGTTCTTC. Its protein product is CASSLLLAGNNEQFF.

The chain has TRBV2 and TRBJ1-2; TRBD1 agrees at 7 bases. The junction had 8 bases not matched to a gene; V was cut back by 6 bases and J by 7 bases. CDR1 and CDR2 (germline): SNHLY, FYNNEI. The CDR3 consists of 13 residues. CDR3 sequence reads: CASSLTGVGGYTF. As DNA, the CDR3 is TGTGCCAGCAGCCTTACAGGGGTGGGTGGCTACACCTTC.

The count of this clone is one. The chain carries TRBV27 and TRBJ2-7; TRBD2 aligns across 7 bases. The ends lost 5 bases at V and 3 bases at J; junction bases unmatched: 10. Per the germline V gene, CDR1 is MNHEY and CDR2 is SMNVEV (reference sequence). The CDR3 consists of 15 residues. The chain's CDR3 is CASSPLRETVYEQYF. The CDR3 DNA sequence: TGTGCCAGCAGTCCTCTGCGGGAGACCGTCTACGAGCAGTACTTC.

CDR3 nucleotides: TGTGCCAGCAGCACGAGCTCTGGAAACACCATATATTTT. It codes for CASSTSSGNTIYF. The chain uses TRBV2 and TRBJ1-3; D unclear. Trimming took 6 bases from V and 0 from J, leaving 6 bases between them. CDR1 and CDR2 (germline): SNHLY, FYNNEI. This CDR3 has 13 amino acids.